The 18 T cell receptor beta chains reported below all come from one sample, sequenced in a study of T cells in Graves' hyperthyroidism and ophthalmopathy. From RNA transcripts, TCR beta CDR3 regions were amplified. The TCR CDR3 first-round RT-PCR relied on the HTBI primer set. In TCRdb, the multiplex PCR reads were re-called with MiXCR into one record per CDR3 protein. The table records about 690,000 distinct CDR3 sequences, about 18% of them present only once. Sequencing was performed on blood. The source of these receptors is a man aged 50-59 years with Graves' hyperthyroidism.

This clonotype was picked up many times. The chain joins TRBV11-2 to TRBJ2-5, with a possible D match to TRBD2 (6 bases). Germline CDR1 SGHAT, CDR2 FQNNGV. This CDR3 region has 12 residues. The ends were cut back, 5 bases at V and 7 bases at J, with 11 bases in the middle. In DNA form, the CDR3 reads TGTGCCAGCAGCCGCGGGATTCGGACCCAGTACTTC. Translating gives CASSRGIRTQYF.

This chain uses TRBV9 with TRBJ1-4, with D unresolved. Per germline, CDR1 SGDLS and CDR2 YYNGEE. Trimming left V 3 bases short and J 7 bases short, with 16 bases between. This CDR3 contains 15 residues. The CDR3 DNA reads TGTGCCAGCAGCGCCTCATGGGCCGGGATTGAAAAACTGTTTTTT. It translates to CASSASWAGIEKLFF.

The chain joins TRBV19 to TRBJ2-7; 8 positions match TRBD2. Germline V gene data show CDR1 as LNHDA and CDR2 as SQIVND (reference sequence). This CDR3 spans 15 amino acids. The trim removed 3 bases at V and 4 bases at J, leaving 8 bases unmatched. Written as DNA, the CDR3 is TGTGCCAGTAGTATCGGTTACAGCGGGAGATACGAGCAGTACTTC. It yields the protein CASSIGYSGRYEQYF.

This clonotype was observed a single time. A clone one base away is much larger, so this may be a read error. This chain connects TRBV6-1 to TRBJ1-5, with TRBD1 matching over 9 bases. Germline V gene sequence: CDR1 MNHNS, CDR2 SASEGT. The CDR3 contains 15 residues. CDR3 nucleotide sequence: TGTGCCAACAGTGAAGTGACAGGGGGTAATCAGCCCCAGCATTTT. Its translation is CANSEVTGGNQPQHF.

This clonotype has ten or more counts. The J gene is TRBJ1-1, the V gene TRBV6-2 or TRBV6-3, with a tentative D call TRBD1 (5 bases). CDR1 and CDR2 from the germline V gene are MNHEY and SVGEGT. V was pared by 4 bases and J by 6 bases, with 18 bases between. The CDR3 totals 15 residues. The CDR3 here is CASSLVPGPLPEAFF. The CDR3 nucleotides are TGTGCCAGCAGTTTGGTCCCGGGACCGCTGCCTGAAGCTTTCTTT.

This clonotype was seen just once. The V and J genes are TRBV20-1 and TRBJ2-1; 11 bases fit TRBD1. Germline V gene lookup returns CDR1 DFQATT and CDR2 SNEGSKA (reference sequence). The CDR3 runs 16 residues. V lost 2 bases to trimming and J lost 6 bases; unmatched junction nucleotides: 9. The CDR3 nucleotides are TGCAGTGCTAGAATAGCCGGGACAGGGGGTTTCAATGAGCAGTTCTTC. Translation gives CSARIAGTGGFNEQFF.

In this sample, this clonotype turned up many times. The chain recombines TRBV20-1 with TRBJ2-7; TRBD2 matches at 10 bases. Germline V gene data show CDR1 as DFQATT and CDR2 as SNEGSKA (reference sequence). There are 14 residues in the CDR3. V was clipped by 5 bases and J by 3 bases; unmatched bases: 7. The CDR3 region has the DNA TGCAGTGCTCTTCGTGGACTAGCGGTCTACGAGCAGTACTTC. This gives the protein CSALRGLAVYEQYF.

The rearrangement links TRBV28 to TRBJ2-7; the match to TRBD1 covers 7 bases. Trimming took 6 bases from V and 5 from J; bases not matched to a gene: 10. Looked up from germline, CDR1 is MDHEN and CDR2 is SYDVKM. The CDR3 length is 14 residues. CDR3 in DNA: TGTGCCAGCAGCCTTTGGGACAGTTCGAACGAGCAGTACTTC. As protein: CASSLWDSSNEQYF.

This clonotype was seen at least ten times. The chain has TRBV5-1 and TRBJ2-1; D is undetermined. The CDR3 contains 15 residues. CDR1 SGHRS and CDR2 YFSETQ come from the germline V gene. V dropped 4 bases and J dropped 0 bases, with 11 bases sitting between them. Written as DNA, the CDR3 is TGCGCCAGCAGCGGAGCCTCAAGCTCCTACAATGAGCAGTTCTTC. Protein: CASSGASSSYNEQFF.

This clonotype appeared many times. This chain links TRBV3-1 with TRBJ2-3; 9 positions match TRBD2. CDR3 length: 17 residues. The V and J ends lost 7 bases and 0 bases, in that order; junction bases with no gene match: 11. Per the germline V gene, CDR1 is LGHDT and CDR2 is YNNKEL (reference sequence). CDR3 nucleotide sequence: TGTGCCAGCACACGTGGGGCTAGCGGGACAAGCACAGATACGCAGTATTTT. It codes for CASTRGASGTSTDTQYF.

There are many counts of this clonotype. This sequence joins TRBV11-2 and TRBJ2-3; D uncertain. Trimming removed 0 bases from V and 0 bases from J, with 7 bases in between. Germline V lookup: CDR1 SGHAT, CDR2 FQNNGV. This CDR3 has 15 amino acids. CDR3 DNA: TGTGCCAGCAGCTTAGAAGAGATAAGCACAGATACGCAGTATTTT. It is translated as CASSLEEISTDTQYF.

This clonotype occurred many times. The gene calls are TRBV11-3 and TRBJ2-1; 15 bases are shared with TRBD2. With V trimmed by 5 bases and J by 5 bases, 10 bases remained unmatched. CDR3 size: 18 residues. CDR1 is SGHNT, CDR2 YENEEA, per germline. CDR3 DNA: TGTGCCAGCAGCACACAACCCGGGACTAGCGGGAGGAACAATGAGCAGTTCTTC. Encoded protein: CASSTQPGTSGRNNEQFF.

This clonotype has at least ten counts. For the CDR3, the DNA is TGTGCCAGCAGCTTAACGTCTATCCCAGGACTAGCGGGAGTTTATAATGAGCAGTTCTTC. Amino acid sequence: CASSLTSIPGLAGVYNEQFF. The chain employs TRBV7-3 and TRBJ2-1; TRBD2 agrees at 13 bases. From germline, CDR1 is SGHTA and CDR2 FQGTGA. The CDR3 runs to 20 residues. After removal of 0 bases from V and 7 bases from J, the junction contained 15 bases not matched to a gene. Together with reference TRBV7-3 and TRBJ2-1, the CDR3 gives the full variable domain: GAGVSQTPSNKVTEKGKYVELRCDPISGHTALYWYRQSLGQGPEFLIYFQGTGAADDSGLPNDRFFAVRPEGSVSTLKIQRTERGDSAVYLCASSLTSIPGLAGVYNEQFFGPGTRLTVL.

The chain has TRBV19 and TRBJ1-2, with D perhaps TRBD1 (6 bases). This CDR3 region has 14 residues. Between the trimmed V and J ends, which lost 7 bases and 0 bases, there was a span of 12 bases. Germline-derived CDR1 and CDR2 are LNHDA and SQIVND (reference sequence). The DNA of the CDR3 is TGTGCCAGTAACCTAGGACAGTCTAACTATGGCTACACCTTC. It encodes CASNLGQSNYGYTF.

V is TRBV28 and J is TRBJ2-3; tentatively, D is TRBD1 or TRBD2 (5 bases each). The CDR3 totals 15 residues. CDR1 and CDR2 from the germline V gene are MDHEN and SYDVKM. The V end lost 2 bases, the J end lost 1 base, and 10 bases lay between the germline ends. This CDR3 reads CASSLIRDRTDTQYF. The CDR3 DNA sequence: TGTGCCAGCAGTTTAATCCGGGACCGCACAGATACGCAGTATTTT.

This clonotype was seen repeatedly, ten times or more. The CDR3 nucleotides read TGTGCCAGCAGCCGGACAGGGGGAGTCGAGCAGTACTTC. It codes for CASSRTGGVEQYF. The chain recombines TRBV13 with TRBJ2-7, with 10 bases aligning to TRBD1. There are 13 residues in the CDR3. Germline CDR1 is PRHDT and CDR2 is FYEKMQ (reference sequence). The V gene end was trimmed by 5 bases and the J gene end by 6 bases; junction bases not matched to a gene: 4.

The sample holds a few counts of this clonotype. This chain joins TRBV13 and TRBJ2-1; TRBD2 matches at 12 bases. Germline V lookup: CDR1 PRHDT, CDR2 FYEKMQ (reference sequence). V dropped 5 bases and J dropped 14; count of bases not matched to a gene: 13. The CDR3 contains 15 residues. CDR3 sequence: CASSPNRLAGGSEFF. For the CDR3, the DNA is TGTGCCAGCAGCCCGAACCGCCTAGCGGGAGGGTCGGAGTTCTTC.

The chain carries TRBV6-5 and TRBJ1-1; 10 nucleotides match TRBD1. This CDR3 has 17 residues. Unmatched junction bases numbered 8, after V lost 2 bases and J lost 2 bases. Looked up from germline, CDR1 is MNHEY and CDR2 is SVGAGI. The CDR3 DNA follows: TGTGCCAGCAGTTACGAGACAGGGGGCTTGGGAAACACTGAAGCTTTCTTT. Translated: CASSYETGGLGNTEAFF.